This T cell receptor (beta chain) is from a study of cytomegalovirus exposure and HLA in healthy donors. Study-level points and caveats: The presence/absence work took it that sequencing depth was about the same across donors. Most CMV-associated TCR beta chains were later found to appear HLA-restricted.

Germline V gives CDR1 MNHEY, CDR2 SMNVEV (reference sequence). The CDR3 totals 16 residues. V lost 2 bases and J lost 7, with 17 bases in between. Only a few counts were recorded for this clone. What it binds is unknown. PCR used 60 Vbeta primers and 13 Jbeta primers. The assay was immunoSEQ multiplex PCR, and TCRdb's table has in-frame clones only and misses some. The sample holds 100,000 to 150,000 clones, 72% seen once. The sequencing sample was made of PBMCs. The chain employs TRBV27 and TRBJ1-4; D is unclear. This TCR derives from a man aged 45-65 years in good health and CMV-seropositive. CDR3 nucleotide sequence: TGTGCCAGCAGTTTAGTCTCGACAAAGGGAGCTGAAAAACTGTTTTTT. Translation gives CASSLVSTKGAEKLFF. The full variable domain, completed using reference TRBV27 and TRBJ1-4, is EAQVTQNPRYLITVTGKKLTVTCSQNMNHEYMSWYRQDPGLGLRQIYYSMNVEVTDKGDVPEGYKVSRKEKRNFPLILESPSPNQTSLYFCASSLVSTKGAEKLFFGSGTQLSVL.